Sequencing of this TCR beta chain was carried out in a study of blood T cell repertoires in COVID-19. Study context: From the United States, Italy and Spain came samples of acute and convalescent COVID-19.

Trimming removed 4 bases from V and 2 bases from J; junction bases left unmatched: 8. The germline gives CDR1 LGHDT, CDR2 YNNKEL (reference sequence). This CDR3 region has 15 residues. Assignment of participants to cohorts was predicated upon participant-reported clinical history. Two negative PCRs, clearance, or symptom resolution characterized the recovered Cohort 3 donors. The method was immunoSEQ multiplex PCR; TCRdb's version includes in-frame clones alone and lacks a portion of them. There are about 200,000 clones in the sample; 85% occur only once, and over 15% lies in the top ten. The source of this sequence is a man aged 35 to 55 who had recovered from COVID-19. The genes are TRBV3-1 (or the pseudogene TRBV3-2) and TRBJ2-7; 7 nucleotides match TRBD2. The sample was PBMCs or T cells enriched from blood (not recorded which). The CDR3 is CASSPRQAGPYEQYF. Written as DNA, the CDR3 is TGTGCCAGCAGCCCCCGTCAAGCGGGACCCTACGAGCAGTACTTC.